The 19 T cell receptor beta chains presented below share a single source sample, sequenced in a study of CD8 T cells in ankylosing spondylitis (dated by TCRdb to between 2016 and 2019). Library method: 5' RACE. Sequencing relied on an Illumina HiSeq 2500. TCRdb reanalyzed the raw reads on its own, using fastp at Q25 for trimming and MiXCR for clone calling, and kept in-frame beta chains. Entries are consolidated by CDR3 protein sequence, retaining the most common genes and DNA. Counted in this sample were about 250,000 distinct CDR3 sequences; 32% of them appeared once. Clones ranked in the top ten supply about 4.2% of the sample. The source material was blood, either unsorted or a sorted T cell fraction (not recorded which). These receptors were obtained from a male donor with ankylosing spondylitis or in good health (not recorded which).

Comment on this clonotype: At one boundary the junction diverges from the germline segment, which might be a read error. The V gene is TRBV9, the J gene TRBJ2-3; D not resolved. The CDR3 has 14 residues. Germline V gene data show CDR1 as SGDLS and CDR2 as YYNGEE. This chain's CDR3 is CASSVGPTADTRYF. The CDR3 DNA follows: TGTGCCAGCAGCGTAGGTCCTACCGCAGATACGCGGTATTTT.

This clonotype showed up just a few times. The genes are TRBV20-1 and TRBJ2-7; D is ambiguous. Germline values: CDR1 DFQATT, CDR2 SNEGSKA (reference sequence). CDR3 length: 14 residues. V lost 3 bases and J lost 2, with 14 bases in between. In nucleotides, the CDR3 is TGCAGTGCTAGGGGCCCCCAGGCCCCCTACGAGCAGTACTTC. This codes for CSARGPQAPYEQYF.

This clonotype has only a few counts. The chain has TRBV11-2 and TRBJ2-3; D gene unclear. V was clipped by 0 bases and J by 7 bases, with 11 bases between them. CDR1 and CDR2 (germline): SGHAT, FQNNGV. The CDR3 contains 14 residues. CDR3 nucleotides: TGTGCCAGCAGCTTAGAAAGACCTTCCAATACGCAGTATTTT. Translating gives CASSLERPSNTQYF.

Comment on this clonotype: At one end, the junction sequence differs from germline, possibly due to a read error. The chain has TRBV6-4 and TRBJ2-2; no clear D gene. The CDR3 contains 14 residues. The germline V gene encodes CDR1 MRHNA and CDR2 SNTAGT. The CDR3 loop reads CACRVTTNTGELFF. As DNA, the CDR3 is TGTGCCTGCAGAGTAACCACAAACACCGGGGAGCTGTTTTTT.

This clonotype came up a few times. The chain employs TRBV29-1 and TRBJ2-7; weak D call: TRBD1 (5 bases). The length of the CDR3 is 14 residues. Per germline, CDR1 SQVTM and CDR2 ANQGSEA. The ends were cut back, 5 bases at V and 0 bases at J, with 14 bases in the middle. The CDR3 DNA follows: TGCAGCGTTTTGGGCAGGGCAATCTCCTACGAGCAGTACTTC. This gives the protein CSVLGRAISYEQYF.

Only one count was recorded for this clonotype. This chain connects TRBV20-1 to TRBJ2-7, with D perhaps matching TRBD2 (7 bases). The CDR3 sequence is 15 residues long. Looked up from germline, CDR1 is DFQATT and CDR2 is SNEGSKA (reference sequence). Trimming pared 0 bases from V and 4 bases from J, leaving 16 bases between. CDR3 sequence (DNA): TGCAGTGCTAGAGATCCCCAGGGGAGGGAGTACGAGCAGTACTTC. Translated: CSARDPQGREYEQYF.

This clonotype has only a few counts. V is TRBV6-1 and J is TRBJ2-2, with D possibly called TRBD1 or TRBD2 (6 bases each). This CDR3 comprises 17 residues. Trimming removed 7 bases from V and 0 bases from J, with 18 bases in between. Germline assignment: CDR1 MNHNS and CDR2 SASEGT. CDR3 sequence: CASTRGGGGANTGELFF. CDR3 coding DNA: TGTGCCAGCACTAGAGGGGGTGGCGGGGCGAACACCGGGGAGCTGTTTTTT.

This clonotype appeared a few times. The chain is built from TRBV6-1 and TRBJ1-2, with a tentative D call TRBD1 (5 bases). The germline CDR1 and CDR2 sequences are MNHNS and SASEGT. Between the trimmed V and J ends, which lost 6 bases and 4 bases, there was a span of 15 bases. The CDR3 runs 14 residues. CDR3 loop: CASSRTGLVYGYTF. In nucleotides, the CDR3 is TGTGCCAGCAGCCGTACAGGATTAGTCTATGGCTACACCTTC.

The gene calls are TRBV10-3 and TRBJ2-1, with 15 bases that match TRBD2. Germline values: CDR1 ENHRY, CDR2 SYGVKD. The CDR3 runs 19 residues. The V and J ends lost 5 bases and 5 bases, in that order; junction bases with no gene match: 13. In DNA form, the CDR3 reads TGTGCCATCAGTATGACCACCTGGACTAGCGGGGGGGCGAACAATGAGCAGTTCTTC. This gives the protein CAISMTTWTSGGANNEQFF.

The chain has TRBV4-1 and TRBJ2-1, with D perhaps being TRBD1 or TRBD2 (5 bases each). The germline CDR1 and CDR2 sequences are MGHRA and YSYEKL. Trimming took 0 bases from V and 4 from J, leaving 10 bases between them. This CDR3 contains 15 residues. The CDR3 protein is CASSQDGDPYNEQFF. In DNA, the CDR3 is TGCGCCAGCAGCCAAGATGGGGACCCATACAATGAGCAGTTCTTC.

The V and J genes are TRBV20-1 and TRBJ2-7, with D hard to call. The CDR3 is 13 amino acids. V shed 0 bases and J shed 7 bases, with 13 bases lying between them. The germline V gene has CDR1 DFQATT and CDR2 SNEGSKA (reference sequence). In DNA form, the CDR3 reads TGCAGTGCTAGAGACCTCGGATCGATGGAGCAGTACTTC. Translation gives CSARDLGSMEQYF.

The chain joins TRBV7-8 to TRBJ2-4; 7 bases align to TRBD2. CDR3 length: 17 amino acids. Germline lookup yields CDR1 SGHVS and CDR2 FQNEAQ. The ends lost 2 bases at V and 1 base at J; junction bases unmatched: 8. CDR3 residues: CASSLRTSLAAKNIQYF. DNA for the CDR3: TGTGCCAGCAGCTTACGGACTAGTCTTGCCGCCAAAAACATTCAGTACTTC.

The sample holds one count of this clonotype. This sequence joins TRBV15 and TRBJ2-5; 9 bases fit TRBD2. The trim removed 0 bases at V and 4 bases at J, leaving 6 bases unmatched. The CDR3 spans 16 residues. Per the germline V gene, CDR1 is LNHNV and CDR2 is YYDKDF (reference sequence). CDR3 protein: CATSRDQGLATETQYF. The CDR3 region has the DNA TGTGCCACCAGCAGAGATCAGGGACTAGCAACAGAGACCCAGTACTTC.

This clonotype was observed a few times. The J gene is TRBJ1-6, the V gene TRBV20-1; no firm D call. The ends were cut back, 5 bases at V and 9 bases at J, with 11 bases in the middle. This CDR3 is built from 12 residues. From germline, CDR1 is DFQATT and CDR2 SNEGSKA (reference sequence). The CDR3 sequence: CSAFERFSPLHF. Written as DNA, the CDR3 is TGCAGTGCTTTTGAACGGTTTTCACCCCTCCACTTT.

This clonotype has just a few counts. The V and J genes are TRBV15 and TRBJ2-7; D tentatively fits TRBD1 or TRBD2 (5 bases each). CDR3 length: 14 amino acids. Trimming cost V 4 bases and J 5 bases, with 15 bases left between them. Germline assignment: CDR1 LNHNV and CDR2 YYDKDF (reference sequence). The CDR3 is CATSNGTGRNEQYF. CDR3 DNA sequence: TGTGCCACCAGCAACGGGACCGGCCGGAACGAGCAGTACTTC.

The rearrangement links TRBV28 to TRBJ2-1; 9 positions agree with TRBD2. Germline V gene lookup returns CDR1 MDHEN and CDR2 SYDVKM. The CDR3 loop spans 16 amino acids. Unmatched junction bases numbered 9, after V lost 3 bases and J lost 6 bases. The CDR3 loop is CASSFFGRGGLNEQFF. CDR3 in DNA: TGTGCCAGCAGTTTTTTTGGGCGGGGGGGCCTCAATGAGCAGTTCTTC.

The V call is TRBV13, the J call TRBJ2-1, with 9 positions matching TRBD2. V lost 5 bases and J lost 9; bases outside the gene matches: 11. The CDR3 is made up of 15 amino acids. Germline V gene sequence: CDR1 PRHDT, CDR2 FYEKMQ (reference sequence). The CDR3 bases are TGTGCCAGCAGCCAGTGGACTAGCGCGGGGCGTGAGCAGTTCTTC. Protein product: CASSQWTSAGREQFF.

V usage is TRBV28 and J usage is TRBJ1-5; D remains ambiguous. Germline V gives CDR1 MDHEN, CDR2 SYDVKM. V gave up 2 bases and J gave up 6 bases, with 8 bases separating them. This CDR3 spans 13 amino acids. CDR3 region: CASSLMGRQPQHF. The CDR3 nucleotides read TGTGCCAGCAGTTTAATGGGTCGTCAGCCCCAGCATTTT.

The genes are TRBV5-1 and TRBJ2-1; 10 positions agree with TRBD1. J gave up 9 bases and V 4 bases, and 10 bases lay outside the gene matches. The CDR3 loop spans 15 amino acids. Germline V gene sequence: CDR1 SGHRS, CDR2 YFSETQ. The CDR3 here is CASSDRDRGASEQFF. CDR3 nucleotides: TGCGCCAGCAGCGACCGGGACAGGGGTGCCAGTGAGCAGTTCTTC.